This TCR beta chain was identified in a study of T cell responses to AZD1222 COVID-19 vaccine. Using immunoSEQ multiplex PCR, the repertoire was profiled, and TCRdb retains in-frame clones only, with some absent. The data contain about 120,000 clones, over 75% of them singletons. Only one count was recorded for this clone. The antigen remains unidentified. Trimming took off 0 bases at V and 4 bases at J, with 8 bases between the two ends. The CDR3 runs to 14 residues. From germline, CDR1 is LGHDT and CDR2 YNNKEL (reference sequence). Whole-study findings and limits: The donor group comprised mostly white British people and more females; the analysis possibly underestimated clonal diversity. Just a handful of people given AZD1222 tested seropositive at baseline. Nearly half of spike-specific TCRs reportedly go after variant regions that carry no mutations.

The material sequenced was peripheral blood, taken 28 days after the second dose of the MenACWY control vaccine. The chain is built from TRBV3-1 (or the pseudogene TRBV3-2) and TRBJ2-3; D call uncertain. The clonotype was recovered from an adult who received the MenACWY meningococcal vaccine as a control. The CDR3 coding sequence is TGTGCCAGCAGCCAAGAACGAGTGGCAGATACGCAGTATTTT. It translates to CASSQERVADTQYF.